This T cell receptor beta chain is from a study of siplizumab effects on memory and regulatory T cells. Libraries were prepared by immunoSEQ multiplex PCR; TCRdb keeps only in-frame clonotypes and omits some of them. Seen here are approximately 60,000 clones, less than 80% observed once, and the top ten hold about 0.42%. The origin of this receptor is a human donor in good health. Sequencing was performed on memory CD4+ T cells sorted from blood.

The CDR3 loop is CASSLEPRDRDERGGYTF. The CDR3 DNA sequence: TGTGCCAGCAGCTTAGAGCCTAGGGACAGGGATGAACGTGGGGGCTACACCTTC. The rearrangement uses TRBV11-2 and TRBJ1-2; TRBD1 agrees at 9 bases. CDR1 is SGHAT and CDR2 is FQNNGV in the germline V gene. The CDR3 is made up of 18 amino acids. V lost 0 bases to trimming and J lost 8 bases; unmatched junction nucleotides: 16.